This T cell receptor (beta chain) is from a study of CD8 T cells in Susac syndrome. Through negative isolation, CD4+ and CD8+ T cells were obtained, while TEMRA cells were enriched using FACS. The V end lost 0 bases, the J end lost 2 bases, and 8 bases lay between the germline ends. The CDR3 sequence is 15 residues long. The V gene's germline CDR1 is MGHRA and CDR2 YSYEKL. Random hexamers primed reverse transcription of about 0.45 to 1 ug RNA. Multiplex immunoSEQ PCR targeted 54 Vbeta and 13 Jbeta TCR beta segments. Each CDR3 protein gets one entry after TCRdb re-called the immunoSEQ multiplex PCR reads with MiXCR. Of 170,000 or so distinct CDR3 sequences listed, roughly 94% were seen once; the top ten hold 0.099%. Details on this clonotype: What it recognizes is unknown.

General study points: The CD4+ T cell repertoires, which came from Susac syndrome patients, showed no sign of clonal expansion.

The receptor was isolated from a human donor with Susac syndrome. The sequenced material came from CD4+ T cells from PBMCs. The rearrangement uses TRBV4-1 and TRBJ1-5, with a weak D call TRBD1 (6 bases). The CDR3 DNA is TGCGCCAGCAGCCAAGATGCAGGGGGCAATCAGCCCCAGCATTTT. Amino acid sequence: CASSQDAGGNQPQHF.